Listed below are T cell receptor beta chains from one sample, sequenced in a study of T cell clones after liver transplantation. Assay used: immunoSEQ multiplex PCR; TCRdb lists only in-frame clones, some missing. The sample shows 40,000 to 65,000 clones, about four fifths of them seen only once. The sequences come from CD4+ T cells from blood, collected before liver transplant. Receptors originate from a human donor who received a liver transplant. Both conserved end residues are part of each CDR3. Where a row states a size, it is once, few, many or the class of an expanded clone; other rows omit it.

clone_size v_call cdr3_aa
once TRBV4-1 CASSPGQPADTQYF
NA TRBV5-1 CASSRTAGGETQYF
few TRBV10-1 CASKAGHWDEQFF
few TRBV10-3 CAISEPGSDSYEQYF
many TRBV5-4 CASSLQGPYGYTF
NA TRBV28 CASRPPGQGSHQPQHF
NA TRBV6-1 CASSRDRGDEKLFF
NA TRBV14 CASSQGLNNSPLHF
NA TRBV7-3 CASSLRVGRYDGSYEQYF
few TRBV6-5 CASGGGTNTEAFF
NA TRBV7-9 CASSHPRGLAGEKLFF
NA TRBV30 CAWSVILGTDTQYF
few TRBV5-6 CASSLVDRVAFF
NA TRBV19 CASSIGPYEQYF
once TRBV28 CASGSSGNRGSYGYTF
NA TRBV13 CASSFPNSPLHF
NA TRBV11-2 CASSTELSTGNTEAFF
NA TRBV25-1 CASSDRRTEAFF
few TRBV9 CASSVLGGSEQFF
NA TRBV6-5 CATTVETQYF
NA TRBV6-1 CASSGRQGVPGELFF
NA TRBV7-2 CASSWVGRGEKLFF